This T cell receptor (beta chain) was retrieved from a study of T cells in tumors after PD-1 blockade. The overall study: Excluded were patients with checkpoint blockade, immunosuppressants, or radiotherapy or other anti-cancer therapy within 4 weeks. Daily vismodegib 150 mg continued in a subset of anti-PD-1-treated patients.

Sequencing was performed with immunoSEQ multiplex PCR; in TCRdb, only in-frame clones are kept and a portion is missing. The sample records 13,000 to 15,000 clones, around 62% being singletons. Template: tumor biopsy or peripheral blood genomic DNA, roughly 600-6,004 ng per sample. Trimming stripped 5 bases from V and 3 bases from J, with 11 bases between. The CDR3 covers 13 residues. The germline V gene encodes CDR1 MDHEN and CDR2 SYDVKM. J is TRBJ2-7 and V is TRBV28, with a tentative D call TRBD2 (6 bases). This receptor was obtained from a human donor with cutaneous squamous cell carcinoma. This material consisted of tumor tissue, taken after anti-PD-1 treatment. CDR3 sequence reads: CASSLETSYEQYF. The CDR3 DNA reads TGTGCCAGCAGTCTGGAGACTAGCTACGAGCAGTACTTC.